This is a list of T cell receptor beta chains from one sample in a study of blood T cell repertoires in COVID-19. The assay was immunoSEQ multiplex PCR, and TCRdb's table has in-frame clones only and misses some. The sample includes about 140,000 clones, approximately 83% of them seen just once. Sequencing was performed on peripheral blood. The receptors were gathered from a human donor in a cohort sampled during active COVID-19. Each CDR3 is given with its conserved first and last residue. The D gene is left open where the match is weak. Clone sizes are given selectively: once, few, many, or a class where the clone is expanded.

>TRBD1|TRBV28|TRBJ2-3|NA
TGTGCCAGCCGGGACAGTGGAGGCACAGATACGCAGTATTTT
CASRDSGGTDTQYF
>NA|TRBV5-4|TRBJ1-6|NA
TGTGCCAGCAGCTCGCAAAGAGGGAGTCATAATTCACCCCTCCACTTT
CASSSQRGSHNSPLHF
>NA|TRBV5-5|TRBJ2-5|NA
TGTGCCAGCAGCTTGTGGGCAGAAGAGACCCAGTACTTC
CASSLWAEETQYF
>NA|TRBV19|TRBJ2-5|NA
TGTGCCAGTAACAGGGCGAGTAACCAAGAGACCCAGTACTTC
CASNRASNQETQYF
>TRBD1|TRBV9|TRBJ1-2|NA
TGTGCCAGCAGCGTAGGACGGAACAGGGGAAACTATGGCTACACCTTC
CASSVGRNRGNYGYTF
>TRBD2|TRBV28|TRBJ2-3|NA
TGTGCCAGCAGTTCCCCGACTAGCAGCAACACAGATACGCAGTATTTT
CASSSPTSSNTDTQYF
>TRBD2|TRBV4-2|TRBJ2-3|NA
TGTGCCTGCTGCCGTCGACTAGCGGGGGGTCTAGAGGGGGCCACAGATACGCAGTATTTT
CACCRRLAGGLEGATDTQYF
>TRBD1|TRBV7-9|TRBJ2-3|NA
TGTGCCAGCAGCTTAGGATCAGGGGGTCCATATTACACAGATACGCAGTATTTT
CASSLGSGGPYYTDTQYF
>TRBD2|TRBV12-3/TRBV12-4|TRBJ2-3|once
TGTGCCAGCAGGGGGACTAACACAGATACGCAGTATTTT
CASRGTNTDTQYF
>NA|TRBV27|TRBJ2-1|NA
TGTGCCAGCAGCCTAAGAAATTACAATGAGCAGTTCTTC
CASSLRNYNEQFF
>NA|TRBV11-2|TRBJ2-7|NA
TGTGCCAGCAGCCCCAAGCCCTACGAGCAGTACTTC
CASSPKPYEQYF
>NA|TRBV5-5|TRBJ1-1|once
TGTGCCAGCAGATTAACAGGTAACACTGAAGCTTTCTTT
CASRLTGNTEAFF
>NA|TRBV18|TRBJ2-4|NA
TGTGCCAGCTCACCCGAGGAGAACATTCAGTACTTC
CASSPEENIQYF
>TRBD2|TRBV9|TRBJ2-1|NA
TGTGCCAGCAGCGCCCTGGGCTCTAGCGGGGGTGGTGAGCAGTTCTTC
CASSALGSSGGGEQFF